This T cell receptor beta chain comes out of a study of blood T cell repertoires in COVID-19. Overall study context: The samples span acute and convalescent COVID-19 from the United States, Italy and Spain. In each case, the material was cDNA or gDNA derived from T cells, B-cell-depleted T cells, or PBMCs.

This clone was recorded a few times. Per the germline V gene, CDR1 is SEHNR and CDR2 is FQNEAQ (reference sequence). V shed 5 bases, J shed 7 bases, and the junction held 10 bases outside the gene matches. This CDR3 contains 16 residues. Assay used: immunoSEQ multiplex PCR; TCRdb lists only in-frame clones, some missing. The top ten clones hold around 20% of a sample with some 70,000 clones, around 79% of them seen once. The sequence derives from a man aged 60 to 69 with acute or convalescent COVID-19. The sample was peripheral blood. The rearrangement joins TRBV7-9 to TRBJ1-6; the match to TRBD1 covers 8 bases. Written as DNA, the CDR3 is TGTGCCAGCAGCGCAAGGACAGGGAGCGGAAATTCACCCCTCCACTTT. It specifies CASSARTGSGNSPLHF.